These 25 T cell receptor beta chains came from one sample sequenced in a study of T cell responses to AZD1222 COVID-19 vaccine. The repertoire was sequenced with immunoSEQ multiplex PCR; TCRdb's copy has only in-frame clones and lacks some. This sample has under 80,000 clones, with more than 70% found just once. Sequenced here: peripheral blood, sampled on day 0 of AZD1222 vaccination. The receptors originated from an adult in good health.

This chain uses TRBV7-8 with TRBJ1-1, with D possibly TRBD1 on 5 matching bases. This CDR3 has 14 amino acids. V shed 3 bases and J shed 0 bases, with 8 bases lying between them. The germline gives CDR1 SGHVS, CDR2 FQNEAQ. The CDR3 here is CASSFDRLNTEAFF. In DNA form, the CDR3 reads TGTGCCAGCAGCTTCGACAGACTGAACACTGAAGCTTTCTTT.

In this sample, this clone turned up once. The rearrangement links TRBV10-2 to TRBJ1-1; 7 bases are shared with TRBD1. V was pared by 2 bases and J by 0 bases, with 3 bases of the junction left unmatched. There are 15 residues in the CDR3. Per germline, CDR1 WSHSY and CDR2 SAAADI. DNA of the CDR3: TGCGCCAGCAGTGAGACGGACAGGTTGAACACTGAAGCTTTCTTT. As protein: CASSETDRLNTEAFF.

This chain links TRBV10-2 with TRBJ1-5; the D is unclear. CDR3 length: 14 amino acids. The germline V gene has CDR1 WSHSY and CDR2 SAAADI. V lost 1 base, J lost 0 bases, and 4 bases lay in between. This CDR3 is CASSELDSNQPQHF. The DNA for the CDR3 is TGCGCCAGCAGTGAGTTAGATAGCAATCAGCCCCAGCATTTT.

The chain joins TRBV4-3 to TRBJ2-4; D is perhaps TRBD1 or TRBD2 (6 bases each). The V and J ends lost 3 bases and 1 base respectively, with 13 bases between them. Germline CDR1 is LGHNA and CDR2 is YSLEER. This CDR3 is 16 amino acids long. CDR3 sequence: CASSQGGDPAKNIQYF. The CDR3 bases are TGCGCCAGCAGCCAGGGGGGCGATCCGGCCAAAAACATTCAGTACTTC.

V usage is TRBV6-5 and J usage is TRBJ1-5; D is unresolved. Germline loops: CDR1 MNHEY, CDR2 SVGAGI. The CDR3 spans 13 residues. V shed 4 bases and J shed 0 bases, with 4 bases lying between them. This chain's CDR3 is CASSSYSNQPQHF. Written as DNA, the CDR3 is TGTGCCAGCAGTTCTTATAGCAATCAGCCCCAGCATTTT.

The chain is built from TRBV20-1 and TRBJ1-2; D is perhaps TRBD1 (5 bases). CDR3 length: 12 amino acids. CDR1 and CDR2 from the germline V gene are DFQATT and SNEGSKA (reference sequence). Trimming shortened V by 3 bases and J by 7 bases, and 12 bases separated the two germline ends. This CDR3 is CSASAGSVGYTF. The CDR3 coding sequence is TGCAGTGCTAGTGCAGGGAGTGTTGGCTACACCTTC.

The genes are TRBV19 and TRBJ1-1, with a weak D call TRBD1 (6 bases). CDR3 length: 13 amino acids. The germline CDR1 and CDR2 sequences are LNHDA and SQIVND (reference sequence). V lost 6 bases, J lost 4 bases, and 12 bases lay in between. CDR3 in DNA: TGTGCCAGTAGCAGGGGCGAAGTCACTGAAGCTTTCTTT. Protein product: CASSRGEVTEAFF.

The genes are TRBV3-1 (or the pseudogene TRBV3-2) and TRBJ2-2; the D is unclear. Deletions cut 1 base from V and 4 bases from J, with 19 bases between. This CDR3 contains 18 residues. Looked up from germline, CDR1 is LGHDT and CDR2 is YNNKEL (reference sequence). CDR3 loop: CASSQVGLGRSVTGELFF. CDR3 nucleotides: TGTGCCAGCAGCCAAGTGGGTCTCGGGCGGTCGGTCACCGGGGAGCTGTTTTTT.

This clone was counted once. The chain couples TRBV29-1 to TRBJ1-1; D call uncertain. CDR1 and CDR2 from the germline V gene are SQVTM and ANQGSEA. V was shortened by 3 bases and J by 2 bases, with 10 bases between the two germline ends. CDR3 length: 13 amino acids. As DNA, the CDR3 is TGCAGCGTTGAGGTACAGATTAACACTGAAGCTTTCTTT. It specifies CSVEVQINTEAFF.

The genes are TRBV7-2 and TRBJ1-4; D is perhaps TRBD1 (5 bases). Trimming cost V 2 bases and J 3 bases, with 10 bases left between them. Per germline, CDR1 SGHTA and CDR2 FQGNSA. The CDR3 contains 15 residues. CDR3 residues: CASSLYGAPNEKLFF. The CDR3 DNA follows: TGTGCCAGCAGCTTATACGGGGCGCCTAATGAAAAACTGTTTTTT.

CDR3 sequence: CASSRSRNTEAFF. The DNA of the CDR3 is TGTGCCAGCAGCCGATCCAGGAACACTGAAGCTTTCTTT. The rearrangement uses TRBV7-3 and TRBJ1-1; no reliable D call. This CDR3 is 13 amino acids long. Trimming took 5 bases from V and 1 from J, leaving 8 bases between them. Looked up from germline, CDR1 is SGHTA and CDR2 is FQGTGA.

The V and J genes are TRBV7-2 and TRBJ2-5, with 11 bases that match TRBD2. Germline V gene lookup returns CDR1 SGHTA and CDR2 FQGNSA. V trimming: 1 base; J trimming: 2 bases; junction bases outside the gene matches: 6. The length of the CDR3 is 17 residues. The CDR3 sequence: CASSLGVTSGRQETQYF. CDR3 DNA: TGTGCCAGCAGCTTAGGGGTAACTAGCGGGAGACAAGAGACCCAGTACTTC. Looking up the rest from reference TRBV7-2 and TRBJ2-5 gives the full variable domain: GAGVSQSPSNKVTEKGKDVELRCDPISGHTALYWYRQSLGQGLEFLIYFQGNSAPDKSGLPSDRFSAERTGGSVSTLTIQRTQQEDSAVYLCASSLGVTSGRQETQYFGPGTRLLVL.

The chain has TRBV2 and TRBJ1-5, with D possibly matching TRBD1 (6 bases). CDR1 SNHLY and CDR2 FYNNEI come from the germline V gene. V was shortened by 10 bases and J by 4 bases, with 17 bases between the two germline ends. The CDR3 consists of 14 residues. The CDR3 region has the DNA TGTGCCACCAAGGGGGGAGGTTCGAATCAGCCCCAGCATTTT. Translated, it gives CATKGGGSNQPQHF.

The V gene is TRBV9, the J gene TRBJ2-7; D is undetermined. Germline CDR1 is SGDLS and CDR2 is YYNGEE. Trimming took 3 bases from V and 2 from J, leaving 12 bases between them. The CDR3 is made up of 14 amino acids. In nucleotides, the CDR3 is TGTGCCAGCAGCGCCCTAACCGATACCTACGAGCAGTACTTC. It is translated as CASSALTDTYEQYF.

The J gene is TRBJ2-5, the V gene TRBV2, with D perhaps matching TRBD2 (8 bases). The CDR3 extends over 16 amino acids. V was trimmed by 8 bases and J by 7 bases, leaving 26 bases between them. Looked up from germline, CDR1 is SNHLY and CDR2 is FYNNEI. CDR3 loop: CASLDDRAGGPTTQYF. CDR3 in DNA: TGTGCCAGCCTTGATGACAGGGCGGGAGGTCCGACGACCCAGTACTTC.

This chain uses TRBV4-1 with TRBJ2-1; D unresolved. Germline V CDR1 and CDR2: MGHRA, YSYEKL. This CDR3 has 15 residues. Deletions cut 4 bases from V and 7 bases from J, with 17 bases between. CDR3 sequence: CASSPAPENINEQFF. For the CDR3, the DNA is TGCGCCAGCAGCCCCGCCCCCGAAAACATTAATGAGCAGTTCTTC.

V usage is TRBV7-9 and J usage is TRBJ1-1; no definite D call. This CDR3 spans 13 amino acids. Looked up from germline, CDR1 is SEHNR and CDR2 is FQNEAQ (reference sequence). V lost 3 bases and J 3 bases, leaving 8 bases between the germline ends. The chain's CDR3 is CASSFRADTEAFF. CDR3 in DNA: TGTGCCAGCAGCTTTCGGGCAGACACTGAAGCTTTCTTT.

The rearrangement uses TRBV6-1 and TRBJ1-1; D call uncertain. This CDR3 comprises 13 residues. Germline lookup yields CDR1 MNHNS and CDR2 SASEGT. Trimming took off 2 bases at V and 1 base at J, with 5 bases between the two ends. CDR3 nucleotide sequence: TGTGCCAGCAGTGAATTTGAGAACACTGAAGCTTTCTTT. Amino acids: CASSEFENTEAFF.

This chain links TRBV27 with TRBJ1-2; the match to TRBD1 covers 10 bases. V lost 6 bases to trimming and J lost 4 bases; unmatched junction nucleotides: 5. The CDR3 runs to 14 residues. Germline V gives CDR1 MNHEY, CDR2 SMNVEV (reference sequence). CDR3 loop: CASRPTGGIYGYTF. CDR3 in DNA: TGTGCCAGCAGACCGACAGGGGGCATCTATGGCTACACCTTC.

The chain uses TRBV18 and TRBJ2-1; 7 bases map to TRBD2. In germline, CDR1 is KGHSH, CDR2 LQKENI. The CDR3 covers 15 residues. V lost 2 bases and J lost 6; bases outside the gene matches: 7. The CDR3 DNA reads TGTGCCAGCTCACCAATCGCGGGGGAGTTCAATGAGCAGTTCTTC. Encoded protein: CASSPIAGEFNEQFF.

In this sample, this clone turned up once. The chain combines TRBV4-1 with TRBJ1-6, with D possibly TRBD1 on 6 matching bases. This CDR3 comprises 14 residues. V lost 4 bases, J lost 10 bases, and 14 bases lay in between. In germline, CDR1 is MGHRA, CDR2 YSYEKL. The CDR3 region has the DNA TGCGCCAGCAGCCCAGGGGAGGAATACTCACCCCTCCACTTT. It translates to CASSPGEEYSPLHF.

CDR3 nucleotides: TGTGCCACCCGCGACAGACCCAATCAGCCCCAGCATTTT. Encoded protein: CATRDRPNQPQHF. J is TRBJ1-5 and V is TRBV28; possible D gene TRBD1, 5 bases. The CDR3 totals 13 residues. V was clipped by 10 bases and J by 3 bases, with 13 bases between them. Germline-derived CDR1 and CDR2 are MDHEN and SYDVKM.

This clone was counted between two and nine times. V gene TRBV29-1 combines with J gene TRBJ2-1, with 9 positions matching TRBD2. The CDR3 is 16 residues long. Germline V gene lookup returns CDR1 SQVTM and CDR2 ANQGSEA. This CDR3 reads CTVKTGGRASYNEQFF. CDR3 bases: TGCACCGTAAAGACTGGCGGGAGGGCCTCCTACAATGAGCAGTTCTTC.

This clone was recorded a few times. V usage is TRBV7-3 and J usage is TRBJ1-1; 10 bases map to TRBD1. Germline assignment: CDR1 SGHTA and CDR2 FQGTGA. V dropped 1 base and J dropped 1; count of bases not matched to a gene: 3. The CDR3 runs 16 residues. CDR3 nucleotides: TGTGCCAGCAGCTTAATGGACAGGGGGAAGAACACTGAAGCTTTCTTT. Amino acid sequence: CASSLMDRGKNTEAFF.

In DNA form, the CDR3 reads TGCAGCGTAAGGGGGGGGACGGGTGAAAAACTGTTTTTT. Protein sequence: CSVRGGTGEKLFF. The chain recombines TRBV29-1 with TRBJ1-4; tentatively, D is TRBD1 (6 bases). V gave up 6 bases and J gave up 7 bases, with 15 bases separating them. CDR1 and CDR2 from the germline V gene are SQVTM and ANQGSEA. The CDR3 has 13 residues.